Sequencing of this TCR beta chain was carried out in a study of cytomegalovirus exposure and HLA in healthy donors. Study in general: In an early release, HLA-typed donors contributed tens of millions of unique TCR sequences. Study-wide results and limits: There were a few CMV-associated chains whose specificity for CMV antigens was confirmed in vitro. Rarity held for most TCR sequences, but there were some public TCRs that occurred in many donors.

Concerning this clone itself: The antigen is not known.

Healthy bone marrow donors made up the donors. PCR amplification relied on 60 Vbeta primers (plus 13 Jbeta primers). Measured with immunoSEQ multiplex PCR; TCRdb has only the in-frame clones, and not every one. The sample holds approximately 140,000 clones; 75% to 85% are singletons and the top ten take roughly 6%. CDR1 is LNHNV, CDR2 YYDKDF, per germline (reference sequence). The CDR3 runs 19 residues. V lost 1 base and J lost 0; bases outside the gene matches: 6. The genes are TRBV15 and TRBJ2-4; 13 bases match TRBD2. The source material was PBMCs. The TCR was taken from a man aged 50-60 years in good health and CMV-seropositive. CDR3 sequence: CATSRVLAGGSLAKNIQYF. CDR3 DNA: TGTGCCACCAGCAGAGTACTAGCGGGAGGGTCTCTAGCCAAAAACATTCAGTACTTC.